These 27 T cell receptor beta chains originate from one sample sequenced in a study of OX40 agonist ivuxolimab in advanced cancers. Profiled with immunoSEQ multiplex PCR; TCRdb holds only in-frame clones, not every one. Of roughly 100,000 clones detected, under 85% appear once; the ten largest clones hold 3.5% to 4%. Sample: CD4+ or CD8+ T cells sorted from blood, taken in a trial of the OX40 agonist ivuxolimab. Source of these receptors: an adult with an advanced solid tumor such as melanoma, head and neck, liver or kidney cancer.

The gene calls are TRBV4-3 and TRBJ2-6; the D gene is possibly TRBD1 (6 bases). The CDR3 totals 17 residues. Germline lookup yields CDR1 LGHNA and CDR2 YSLEER. V was pared by 6 bases and J by 0 bases, with 15 bases between. This CDR3 reads CASSGPTGDSGANVLTF. CDR3 DNA sequence: TGCGCCAGCAGTGGTCCGACAGGAGACTCTGGGGCCAACGTCCTGACTTTC.

This clone showed up just once. This chain connects TRBV7-6 to TRBJ1-3, with 7 bases matching TRBD1. The CDR3 is 15 amino acids. V was clipped by 4 bases and J by 3 bases; unmatched bases: 6. CDR1 and CDR2 from the germline V gene are SGHVS and FNYEAQ. CDR3 sequence reads: CASSSTAGGGNTIYF. In nucleotides, the CDR3 is TGTGCCAGCAGCTCCACTGCAGGGGGTGGAAACACCATATATTTT.

This clone was picked up a small number of times. The J gene is TRBJ1-1, the V gene TRBV5-4, with D maybe TRBD1 (5 bases). The germline V gene has CDR1 SGHNT and CDR2 YYREEE (reference sequence). The ends were cut back, 0 bases at V and 1 base at J, with 10 bases in the middle. This CDR3 is built from 15 residues. The CDR3 spells CASSLARGKNTEAFF. The CDR3 DNA sequence: TGTGCCAGCAGCTTGGCTAGGGGAAAGAACACTGAAGCTTTCTTT.

As for this clone: Lacking the conserved final phenylalanine or tryptophan, this CDR3 likely reflects a read error. The gene calls are TRBV9 and TRBJ1-3; D call uncertain. The CDR3 runs to 16 residues. The germline V and J ends were trimmed by 4 bases and 2 bases, with 16 bases remaining between them. Germline V gives CDR1 SGDLS, CDR2 YYNGEE. CDR3 protein: CASSFDGAITGNTIYS. CDR3 DNA sequence: TGTGCCAGCAGCTTCGACGGAGCCATCACTGGAAACACCATATATTCT.

The CDR3 nucleotides read TGTGCCAGCTCACCAGGGGTACAGGGCCCTGAAGCTTTCTTT. Translation: CASSPGVQGPEAFF. The chain recombines TRBV18 with TRBJ1-1, with D perhaps matching TRBD1 (6 bases). V lost 2 bases, J lost 6 bases, and 13 bases lay in between. The germline gives CDR1 KGHSH, CDR2 LQKENI. The CDR3 extends over 14 amino acids.

This clone was observed a few times. V usage is TRBV7-9 and J usage is TRBJ1-2; D is uncertain. V dropped 1 base and J dropped 8 bases, with 11 bases sitting between them. CDR3 length: 13 amino acids. Germline assignment: CDR1 SEHNR and CDR2 FQNEAQ (reference sequence). DNA of the CDR3: TGTGCCAGCAGCTTAGTGACGCTCGGGGGCTACACCTTC. It yields the protein CASSLVTLGGYTF.

This sequence joins TRBV7-9 and TRBJ2-3; TRBD2 aligns across 7 bases. The V and J ends lost 8 bases and 1 base, in that order; junction bases with no gene match: 6. The CDR3 has 14 residues. Germline loops: CDR1 SEHNR, CDR2 FQNEAQ (reference sequence). CDR3 region: CASGGGMGTDTQYF. The CDR3 region has the DNA TGTGCCAGCGGGGGGGGAATGGGCACAGATACGCAGTATTTT.

The rearrangement joins TRBV4-3 to TRBJ2-5, with a tentative D call TRBD1 (6 bases). The CDR3 extends over 15 amino acids. Germline CDR1 is LGHNA and CDR2 is YSLEER. V gave up 4 bases and J gave up 0 bases, with 12 bases separating them. The CDR3 region has the DNA TGCGCCAGCAGCCCCACCGACAGGAACCAAGAGACCCAGTACTTC. Translated, it gives CASSPTDRNQETQYF.

The chain couples TRBV5-4 to TRBJ2-5, with TRBD2 identical over 7 bases. The V and J ends lost 4 bases and 2 bases, in that order; junction bases with no gene match: 5. CDR3 length: 14 residues. The germline CDR1 and CDR2 sequences are SGHNT and YYREEE (reference sequence). CDR3 in DNA: TGTGCCAGCAGCCGGGAGGCAGGGCAAGAGACCCAGTACTTC. It specifies CASSREAGQETQYF.

V usage is TRBV18 and J usage is TRBJ2-2; D possibly corresponds to TRBD2 (6 bases). The CDR3 is 14 amino acids. CDR1 and CDR2 from the germline V gene are KGHSH and LQKENI. V was clipped by 5 bases and J by 7 bases, with 14 bases between them. CDR3 sequence reads: CASSNPSVHGELFF. The CDR3 nucleotides are TGTGCCAGCTCAAACCCTAGCGTTCACGGGGAGCTGTTTTTT.

The chain uses TRBV5-1 and TRBJ2-3; TRBD2 aligns across 7 bases. After removal of 7 bases from V and 1 base from J, the junction contained 3 bases not matched to a gene. The CDR3 totals 13 residues. Germline-derived CDR1 and CDR2 are SGHRS and YFSETQ. The CDR3: CASASGGTDTQYF. DNA of the CDR3: TGCGCCAGCGCTAGCGGAGGCACAGATACGCAGTATTTT.

The rearrangement links TRBV11-2 to TRBJ2-7; D gene uncertain. V lost 0 bases and J lost 1, with 4 bases in between. The CDR3 totals 13 residues. Per germline, CDR1 SGHAT and CDR2 FQNNGV. CDR3 loop: CASSLDTSYEQYF. In DNA form, the CDR3 reads TGTGCCAGCAGCTTAGACACGTCCTACGAGCAGTACTTC.

The rearrangement links TRBV21-1 to TRBJ1-1; the D call TRBD1 from the table was never checked on the DNA. TRBV21-1 is a known pseudogene. This CDR3 spans 15 amino acids. CDR3 sequence: CASSNWEQGNTEAFF. As DNA, the CDR3 is TGTGCCAGCAGCAACTGGGAACAGGGGAACACTGAAGCTTTCTTT.

The rearrangement joins TRBV5-1 to TRBJ2-3, with D unresolved. CDR1 is SGHRS and CDR2 is YFSETQ in the germline V gene. V was trimmed by 0 bases and J by 4 bases, leaving 3 bases between them. This CDR3 comprises 12 residues. CDR3 sequence (DNA): TGCGCCAGCAGCTTGGCCGCAGATACGCAGTATTTT. The encoded protein is CASSLAADTQYF.

The V gene is TRBV5-1, the J gene TRBJ2-5, with D tentatively TRBD2 (5 bases). This CDR3 spans 18 amino acids. Germline lookup yields CDR1 SGHRS and CDR2 YFSETQ. V lost 0 bases and J 5 bases, leaving 23 bases between the germline ends. The CDR3 spells CASSLGRRNDGRTETQYF. CDR3 nucleotide sequence: TGCGCCAGCAGCTTGGGAAGGAGGAATGACGGAAGGACGGAGACCCAGTACTTC.

This chain connects TRBV5-1 to TRBJ2-1; D remains ambiguous. The CDR3 length is 13 residues. V dropped 3 bases and J dropped 3 bases, with 7 bases sitting between them. CDR1 is SGHRS and CDR2 is YFSETQ in the germline V gene. CDR3 loop: CASSSDNYNEQFF. The CDR3, as DNA: TGCGCCAGCAGCTCTGACAACTACAATGAGCAGTTCTTC.

J is TRBJ1-1 and V is TRBV11-3; D not resolved. The V gene lost 5 bases and the J gene lost 1 base, with 11 bases spanning the gap. Per the germline V gene, CDR1 is SGHNT and CDR2 is YENEEA. The CDR3 spans 14 residues. The CDR3 coding sequence is TGTGCCAGCAGCCCTAGGGTCGGGAACACTGAAGCTTTCTTT. Amino acid sequence: CASSPRVGNTEAFF. Full variable domain (missing parts from reference TRBV11-3 and TRBJ1-1): EAGVVQSPRYKIIEKKQPVAFWCNPISGHNTLYWYLQNLGQGPELLIRYENEEAVDDSQLPKDRFSAERLKGVDSTLKIQPAELGDSAVYLCASSPRVGNTEAFFGQGTRLTVV.

The chain recombines TRBV14 with TRBJ2-1, with TRBD2 as a possible D gene (5 bases). From germline, CDR1 is SGHDN and CDR2 FVKESK. CDR3 size: 13 residues. Trimming took off 0 bases at V and 8 bases at J, with 8 bases between the two ends. The CDR3, as DNA: TGTGCCAGCAGCCAAGAACTAGTTGATGAGCAGTTCTTC. Its translation is CASSQELVDEQFF. The variable domain in full, with the rest retrieved from reference TRBV14 and TRBJ2-1, is EAGVTQFPSHSVIEKGQTVTLRCDPISGHDNLYWYRRVMGKEIKFLLHFVKESKQDESGMPNNRFLAERTGGTYSTLKVQPAELEDSGVYFCASSQELVDEQFFGPGTRLTVL.

J is TRBJ2-3 and V is TRBV10-3, with 12 bases fitting TRBD1. The CDR3 length is 16 residues. Germline CDR1 is ENHRY and CDR2 is SYGVKD. V shed 6 bases and J 5 bases; nucleotides not matched to a gene: 9. CDR3 sequence: CAIRTGDRGLEDTQYF. The CDR3 DNA is TGTGCCATCAGGACTGGGGACAGGGGGCTTGAAGATACGCAGTATTTT.

This chain connects TRBV28 to TRBJ1-6; a weak D match, TRBD1 (5 bases). Germline V gene data show CDR1 as MDHEN and CDR2 as SYDVKM. V was pared by 2 bases and J by 4 bases, with 6 bases between. The CDR3 contains 14 residues. CDR3 amino acids: CASSLRGYNSPLHF. The CDR3 DNA sequence: TGTGCCAGCAGTTTAAGGGGATATAATTCACCCCTCCACTTT.

This rearrangement joins TRBV2 to TRBJ1-5; TRBD1 aligns across 7 bases. With V trimmed by 6 bases and J by 1 base, 9 bases remained unmatched. This CDR3 has 16 residues. Germline V CDR1 and CDR2: SNHLY, FYNNEI. The CDR3, as DNA: TGTGCCAGCAGGGGAGACAGGGAGGAAAGCAATCAGCCCCAGCATTTT. Amino acids: CASRGDREESNQPQHF.

In this sample, this clone turned up a few times. This chain links TRBV21-1 with TRBJ2-1; the table calls TRBD2, which could not be checked here. TRBV21-1 is annotated as a pseudogene. The length of the CDR3 is 18 residues. CDR3 sequence (DNA): TGTGCCAGCAGCAAAAGGGACCTAGCGGGTCCGTACTACAATGAGCAGTTCTTC. This translates into CASSKRDLAGPYYNEQFF.

In the case of this clone: At one end the junction does not follow the germline gene, possibly because of a read error. The chain joins TRBV5-1 to TRBJ2-3; D might be TRBD2 (5 bases). CDR3 length: 15 residues. Germline CDR1 is SGHRS and CDR2 is YFSETQ. The DNA of the CDR3 is TGCGCCGGCAGCTTGGAACGGGGTCACACAGATACGCAGTATTTT. It encodes CAGSLERGHTDTQYF.

This rearrangement joins TRBV18 to TRBJ2-1, with D uncertain. The CDR3 covers 13 residues. Trimming stripped 7 bases from V and 8 bases from J, with 15 bases between. Germline CDR1 and CDR2: KGHSH and LQKENI. The CDR3 DNA reads TGTGCCAGCTGCCTAGGCCAGGCCGATGAGCAGTTCTTC. It is translated as CASCLGQADEQFF.

This clone was recorded a few times. This chain uses TRBV13 with TRBJ2-2; D is possibly TRBD2 (5 bases). CDR3 length equals 15 residues. Trimming shortened V by 7 bases and J by 5 bases, and 17 bases separated the two germline ends. The germline V gene encodes CDR1 PRHDT and CDR2 FYEKMQ (reference sequence). The DNA for the CDR3 is TGTGCCAGCACCTTCCGGGAATCCCGAACCGGGGAGCTGTTTTTT. It specifies CASTFRESRTGELFF.

The chain employs TRBV5-6 and TRBJ2-1; D remains ambiguous. CDR1 and CDR2 (germline): SGHDT, YYEEEE. V was shortened by 6 bases and J by 0 bases, with 10 bases between the two germline ends. The CDR3 contains 14 residues. The CDR3 sequence is CASTYLSSYNEQFF. DNA of the CDR3: TGTGCCAGCACCTATCTCAGCTCCTACAATGAGCAGTTCTTC.

This clone appeared a single time. V gene TRBV30 combines with J gene TRBJ2-5; D may be TRBD2 (6 bases). Deletions cut 4 bases from V and 4 bases from J, with 16 bases between. The CDR3 has 14 residues. Germline CDR1 GTSNPN, CDR2 SVGIG (reference sequence). The CDR3 region is CAWTVDGGVETQYF. The DNA for the CDR3 is TGTGCCTGGACCGTCGACGGAGGGGTAGAGACCCAGTACTTC.